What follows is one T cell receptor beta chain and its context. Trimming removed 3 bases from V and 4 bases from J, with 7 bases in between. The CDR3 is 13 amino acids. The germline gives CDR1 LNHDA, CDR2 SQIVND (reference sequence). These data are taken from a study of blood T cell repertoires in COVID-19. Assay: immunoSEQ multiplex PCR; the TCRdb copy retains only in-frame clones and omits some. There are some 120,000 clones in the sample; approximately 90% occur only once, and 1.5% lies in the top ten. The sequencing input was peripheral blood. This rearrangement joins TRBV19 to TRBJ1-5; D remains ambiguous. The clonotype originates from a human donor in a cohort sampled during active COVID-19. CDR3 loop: CASSMFVNQPQHF. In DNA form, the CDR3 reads TGTGCCAGTAGTATGTTCGTGAATCAGCCCCAGCATTTT.